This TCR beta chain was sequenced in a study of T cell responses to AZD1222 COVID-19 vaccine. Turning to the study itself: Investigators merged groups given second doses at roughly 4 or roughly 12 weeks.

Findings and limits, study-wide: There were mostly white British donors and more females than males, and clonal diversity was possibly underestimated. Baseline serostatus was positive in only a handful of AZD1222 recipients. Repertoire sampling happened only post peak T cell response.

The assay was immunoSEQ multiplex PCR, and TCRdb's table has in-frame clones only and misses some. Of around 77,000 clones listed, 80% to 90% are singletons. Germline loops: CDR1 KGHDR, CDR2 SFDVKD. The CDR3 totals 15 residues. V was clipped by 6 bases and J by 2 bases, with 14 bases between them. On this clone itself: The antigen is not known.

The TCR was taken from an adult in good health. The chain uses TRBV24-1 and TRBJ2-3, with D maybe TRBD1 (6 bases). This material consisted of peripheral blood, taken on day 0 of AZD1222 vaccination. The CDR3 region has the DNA TGTGCCACCAGTTCCCCGACAGGCGCCACAGATACGCAGTATTTT. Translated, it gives CATSSPTGATDTQYF.